The 30 T cell receptor beta chains in this list originate from one sample, sequenced in a study of CD8+CD57+ T cells in acquired aplastic anemia. Genomic DNA provided the template from which TCR beta VDJ and CDR3 profiles were obtained. TCRdb itself ran the reads through MiXCR, one entry per CDR3 protein. The sample has 150,000 to 200,000 distinct CDR3 sequences; approximately 52% are singletons. Only patients with CD8+CD57+ cell expansion on flow cytometry were chosen for sequencing. Material for sequencing was sorted CD4+, CD8+, or CD8+CD57+ T cells (not recorded which) from PBMCs. The receptors were sampled from a human donor with aplastic anemia.

The chain combines TRBV19 with TRBJ1-1; D not certain. This CDR3 is 13 amino acids long. Deletions cut 7 bases from V and 3 bases from J, with 12 bases between. The germline gives CDR1 LNHDA, CDR2 SQIVND (reference sequence). The CDR3 nucleotides read TGTGCCAGTACATGGAGCATGGACACTGAAGCTTTCTTT. As protein: CASTWSMDTEAFF.

The rearrangement links TRBV15 to TRBJ1-2, with D unresolved. V shed 1 base and J shed 1 base, with 10 bases lying between them. This CDR3 is built from 15 residues. Germline V gives CDR1 LNHNV, CDR2 YYDKDF (reference sequence). CDR3 DNA sequence: TGTGCCACCAGCAGAGGCAGAGATCGTAACTATGGCTACACCTTC. This translates into CATSRGRDRNYGYTF. Filled out from reference TRBV15 and TRBJ1-2, the complete variable domain reads DAMVIQNPRYQVTQFGKPVTLSCSQTLNHNVMYWYQQKSSQAPKLLFHYYDKDFNNEADTPDNFQSRRPNTSFCFLDIRSPGLGDTAMYLCATSRGRDRNYGYTFGSGTRLTVV.

This chain joins TRBV7-6 and TRBJ2-1; 12 nucleotides agree with TRBD2. CDR1 is SGHVS, CDR2 FNYEAQ, per germline. This CDR3 contains 17 residues. Trimming removed 2 bases from V and 8 bases from J; junction bases left unmatched: 10. The DNA of the CDR3 is TGTGCCAGCAGCTTACCCCGACTAGCGGGAGAGGGGCATGAGCAGTTCTTC. Its translation is CASSLPRLAGEGHEQFF.

This chain links TRBV5-6 with TRBJ1-2; D remains unclear. Germline V lookup: CDR1 SGHDT, CDR2 YYEEEE. The V gene lost 4 bases and the J gene lost 2 bases, with 6 bases spanning the gap. The CDR3 contains 12 residues. CDR3 DNA sequence: TGTGCCAGCAGCCCCAGCAACTATGGCTACACCTTC. The encoded protein is CASSPSNYGYTF.

The rearrangement joins TRBV5-1 to TRBJ2-1; D could derive from TRBD1 or TRBD2 (6 bases each). Germline values: CDR1 SGHRS, CDR2 YFSETQ. The CDR3 spans 16 residues. V lost 0 bases and J 7 bases, leaving 17 bases between the germline ends. CDR3: CASSLAGWGAGNEQFF. The CDR3 DNA is TGCGCCAGCAGCTTGGCCGGATGGGGGGCTGGGAATGAGCAGTTCTTC.

The chain employs TRBV20-1 and TRBJ2-1, with TRBD2 matching over 14 bases. Germline V gives CDR1 DFQATT, CDR2 SNEGSKA (reference sequence). The CDR3 contains 16 residues. The V segment lost 1 base and the J segment 8 bases; nucleotides outside the gene matches: 7. The CDR3 here is CSARAKTSGRAYEQFF. As DNA, the CDR3 is TGCAGTGCTAGAGCCAAGACTAGCGGGAGGGCCTATGAGCAGTTCTTC.

The CDR3 reads CASSLGAGAGGSPLHF. In nucleotides, the CDR3 is TGTGCCAGCAGCTTAGGAGCGGGGGCGGGTGGTTCACCCCTCCACTTT. J is TRBJ1-6 and V is TRBV7-9; tentative D call: TRBD1 (6 bases). V lost 1 base, J lost 9 bases, and 16 bases lay in between. The CDR3 consists of 16 residues. Germline V CDR1 and CDR2: SEHNR, FQNEAQ (reference sequence).

This clonotype was detected a few times. This CDR3 is CASSTAGGLGNTEAFF. The CDR3, as DNA: TGTGCCAGCAGTACCGCAGGGGGTCTGGGGAACACTGAAGCTTTCTTT. This sequence joins TRBV28 and TRBJ1-1; 7 bases line up with TRBD1. J lost 1 base, V lost 5 bases, and 10 bases had no gene match. The CDR3 extends over 16 amino acids. Germline loops: CDR1 MDHEN, CDR2 SYDVKM.

Concerning this clonotype itself: A clone one base away is much larger, so this may be a read error. The genes are TRBV27 and TRBJ2-2; D might be TRBD1 or TRBD2, each matching 5 bases. V was cut by 5 bases and J by 7 bases, with 14 bases left in between. The CDR3 length is 14 residues. Per germline, CDR1 MNHEY and CDR2 SMNVEV (reference sequence). The CDR3 here is CASSRGRRLGELFF. The CDR3 nucleotides are TGTGCCAGCAGTCGGGGCAGGCGACTCGGGGAGCTGTTTTTT.

The chain has TRBV7-6 and TRBJ2-1, with TRBD2 matching over 10 bases. The ends lost 1 base at V and 9 bases at J; junction bases unmatched: 9. This CDR3 is built from 16 residues. CDR1 SGHVS and CDR2 FNYEAQ come from the germline V gene. CDR3 sequence: CASSLVPSGSLGEQFF. The CDR3 nucleotides are TGTGCCAGCAGCTTAGTCCCTAGCGGGAGTTTGGGTGAGCAGTTCTTC.

The J gene is TRBJ2-7, the V gene TRBV7-9; 7 bases map to TRBD1. CDR1 is SEHNR and CDR2 is FQNEAQ in the germline V gene (reference sequence). This CDR3 has 15 amino acids. V was pared by 7 bases and J by 3 bases, with 12 bases of the junction left unmatched. The CDR3 nucleotides read TGTGCCAGCACCCTAGGCAGCAGGGGGAACTACGAGCAGTACTTC. It is translated as CASTLGSRGNYEQYF.

Many counts were recorded for this clonotype. The chain employs TRBV24-1 and TRBJ1-1; D call uncertain. The CDR3 covers 13 residues. V was cut by 9 bases and J by 0 bases, with 10 bases left in between. Germline V gene data show CDR1 as KGHDR and CDR2 as SFDVKD. The CDR3 sequence: CATRTTMNTEAFF. CDR3 in DNA: TGTGCCACCCGGACCACTATGAACACTGAAGCTTTCTTT.

The gene calls are TRBV5-6 and TRBJ2-7, with 9 bases lining up with TRBD1. The CDR3 has 14 residues. V shed 5 bases and J 5 bases; nucleotides not matched to a gene: 8. Germline assignment: CDR1 SGHDT and CDR2 YYEEEE. CDR3 nucleotide sequence: TGTGCCAGCAGGGCCGGGACAGGGATCCACGAGCAGTACTTC. The encoded protein is CASRAGTGIHEQYF.

In this sample, this clonotype turned up a few times. The chain employs TRBV6-4 and TRBJ2-1; D perhaps matches TRBD2 (6 bases). V was trimmed by 0 bases and J by 6 bases, leaving 15 bases between them. The germline CDR1 and CDR2 sequences are MRHNA and SNTAGT. The CDR3 spans 16 residues. CDR3 protein: CASSDSKAPAGNEQFF. CDR3 nucleotide sequence: TGTGCCAGCAGTGACTCGAAAGCCCCAGCGGGCAATGAGCAGTTCTTC.

V and J are TRBV7-9 and TRBJ1-6, with D unclear. Deletions cut 4 bases from V and 8 bases from J, with 12 bases between. Germline V gene data show CDR1 as SEHNR and CDR2 as FQNEAQ (reference sequence). The CDR3 is 14 residues long. CDR3 DNA: TGTGCCAGCAGCTCGGTGGGATTAGATTCACCCCTCCACTTT. It yields the protein CASSSVGLDSPLHF.

In this sample, this clonotype turned up a few times. The rearrangement joins TRBV7-2 to TRBJ2-7; TRBD1 is a possible D gene (6 bases). CDR1 is SGHTA, CDR2 FQGNSA, per germline. The CDR3 covers 13 residues. The V and J ends lost 2 bases and 6 bases respectively, with 11 bases between them. The CDR3 region is CASSLNREREQYF. CDR3 DNA: TGTGCCAGCAGCTTAAACAGGGAGCGCGAGCAGTACTTC.

V and J are TRBV11-2 and TRBJ2-1; 9 bases match TRBD1. Germline V CDR1 and CDR2: SGHAT, FQNNGV. The CDR3 covers 16 residues. J lost 2 bases, V lost 2 bases, and 4 bases had no gene match. The CDR3: CASSLRGTGTYNEQFF. As DNA, the CDR3 is TGTGCCAGCAGCTTAAGGGGGACAGGGACCTACAATGAGCAGTTCTTC.

The chain combines TRBV24-1 with TRBJ2-1; D remains unclear. V lost 4 bases to trimming and J lost 7 bases, with 7 bases between them. Looked up from germline, CDR1 is KGHDR and CDR2 is SFDVKD. The CDR3 is 12 amino acids. CDR3 loop: CATSDPKNEQFF. The CDR3 region has the DNA TGTGCCACCAGTGACCCGAAGAATGAGCAGTTCTTC.

The chain joins TRBV20-1 to TRBJ1-6; D perhaps matches TRBD1 (5 bases). Per germline, CDR1 DFQATT and CDR2 SNEGSKA (reference sequence). The CDR3 runs to 13 residues. With 2 bases removed from V and 11 bases from J, the gap between germline ends came to 13 bases. The CDR3 coding sequence is TGCAGTGCTAGAAAAGGGGAGAAAGCACCCCTCCACTTT. Translating gives CSARKGEKAPLHF.

This sequence joins TRBV19 and TRBJ1-3; D not certain. CDR3 size: 13 residues. Germline V gene data show CDR1 as LNHDA and CDR2 as SQIVND (reference sequence). The V end was cut by 5 bases, the J end by 4 bases, with 9 bases between. For the CDR3, the DNA is TGTGCCAGTAGTCCCATCGGGGGAAACACCATATATTTT. It translates to CASSPIGGNTIYF.

This clonotype was recorded at least ten times. The chain has TRBV12-3 or TRBV12-4 and TRBJ2-5; TRBD1 agrees at 12 bases. The CDR3 is made up of 14 amino acids. V lost 4 bases to trimming and J lost 5 bases; unmatched junction nucleotides: 2. The CDR3 sequence is CASSWDRGLETQYF. For the CDR3, the DNA is TGTGCCAGCAGTTGGGACAGGGGGCTTGAGACCCAGTACTTC.

The chain recombines TRBV10-2 with TRBJ2-4; no definite D call. V dropped 7 bases and J dropped 2 bases, with 15 bases sitting between them. CDR1 and CDR2 from the germline V gene are WSHSY and SAAADI. CDR3 size: 15 residues. CDR3: CASNSGSNPKNIQYF. CDR3 bases: TGCGCCAGCAACTCAGGTAGCAATCCCAAAAACATTCAGTACTTC.

This sequence joins TRBV27 and TRBJ2-5; perhaps TRBD2 as D (5 bases). This CDR3 region has 13 residues. The V end lost 4 bases, the J end lost 5 bases, and 11 bases lay between the germline ends. Germline-derived CDR1 and CDR2 are MNHEY and SMNVEV (reference sequence). In DNA, the CDR3 is TGTGCCAGCAGTTGGAGGTGGGCGGAGACCCAGTACTTC. This sequence encodes CASSWRWAETQYF.

This clonotype has more than one count but fewer than ten. This may be a read error, as it is one base from a much larger clone. In this CDR3 the conserved last residue, phenylalanine or tryptophan, is missing, so a read error is likely. The chain uses TRBV20-1 and TRBJ1-2; D might be TRBD1 (6 bases). Germline CDR1 DFQATT, CDR2 SNEGSKA (reference sequence). Trimming left V 1 base short and J 6 bases short, with 15 bases between. This CDR3 is 14 amino acids long. Written as DNA, the CDR3 is TGCAGTGCTAGAGCGGGGGGCTCCCGGGATGGCTACACCCTC. Translation gives CSARAGGSRDGYTL.

This clonotype has a count of ten or more. The chain combines TRBV19 with TRBJ1-3; weak D call: TRBD1 (5 bases). V dropped 6 bases and J dropped 0 bases, with 9 bases sitting between them. This CDR3 has 14 residues. The germline V gene encodes CDR1 LNHDA and CDR2 SQIVND (reference sequence). The CDR3 is CASRLGLSGNTIYF. The CDR3 bases are TGTGCCAGTAGACTGGGGCTCTCTGGAAACACCATATATTTT.

This clonotype was seen ten or more times. V is TRBV27 and J is TRBJ2-5; D is perhaps TRBD2 (5 bases). V dropped 6 bases and J dropped 4 bases, with 24 bases sitting between them. This CDR3 spans 17 amino acids. The germline V gene has CDR1 MNHEY and CDR2 SMNVEV (reference sequence). The CDR3 reads CASSLSVRVDIGETQYF. The CDR3 coding sequence is TGTGCCAGCAGCCTGAGTGTGAGGGTCGATATCGGAGAGACCCAGTACTTC.

This chain connects TRBV20-1 to TRBJ2-5; no clear D. This CDR3 is built from 14 residues. Germline V gene data show CDR1 as DFQATT and CDR2 as SNEGSKA (reference sequence). V gave up 1 base and J gave up 1 base, with 10 bases separating them. The CDR3 nucleotides read TGCAGTGCTAGAGGGTCACTCCCCCAAGAGACCCAGTACTTC. Encoded protein: CSARGSLPQETQYF.

This clonotype was counted a few times. This sequence joins TRBV7-8 and TRBJ2-7; D unclear. Germline CDR1 and CDR2: SGHVS and FQNEAQ. The V gene lost 5 bases and the J gene lost 0 bases, with 11 bases spanning the gap. CDR3 length: 14 amino acids. CDR3 region: CASSLPSISYEQYF. Here the CDR3 DNA reads TGTGCCAGCAGCCTACCGTCGATCTCCTACGAGCAGTACTTC. Combining the CDR3 with reference TRBV7-8 and TRBJ2-7 gives the whole variable domain GAGVSQSPRYKVAKRGQDVALRCDPISGHVSLFWYQQALGQGPEFLTYFQNEAQLDKSGLPSDRFFAERPEGSVSTLKIQRTQQEDSAVYLCASSLPSISYEQYFGPGTRLTVT.

J is TRBJ2-7 and V is TRBV2; no definite D call. Trimming pared 1 base from V and 2 bases from J, leaving 12 bases between. Germline CDR1 SNHLY, CDR2 FYNNEI. There are 15 residues in the CDR3. CDR3 sequence reads: CASSEGQVAAYEQYF. The DNA of the CDR3 is TGTGCCAGCAGTGAAGGTCAGGTGGCGGCCTACGAGCAGTACTTC.

On this clonotype itself: A much larger clone lies a single base off, so this may be a read error. V usage is TRBV12-3 or TRBV12-4 and J usage is TRBJ2-1; tentative D call: TRBD1 (6 bases). CDR3 size: 15 residues. The CDR3 region is CASRATGITVNQQFF. DNA of the CDR3: TGTGCCAGCAGGGCAACAGGGATCACCGTCAATCAGCAGTTCTTC.